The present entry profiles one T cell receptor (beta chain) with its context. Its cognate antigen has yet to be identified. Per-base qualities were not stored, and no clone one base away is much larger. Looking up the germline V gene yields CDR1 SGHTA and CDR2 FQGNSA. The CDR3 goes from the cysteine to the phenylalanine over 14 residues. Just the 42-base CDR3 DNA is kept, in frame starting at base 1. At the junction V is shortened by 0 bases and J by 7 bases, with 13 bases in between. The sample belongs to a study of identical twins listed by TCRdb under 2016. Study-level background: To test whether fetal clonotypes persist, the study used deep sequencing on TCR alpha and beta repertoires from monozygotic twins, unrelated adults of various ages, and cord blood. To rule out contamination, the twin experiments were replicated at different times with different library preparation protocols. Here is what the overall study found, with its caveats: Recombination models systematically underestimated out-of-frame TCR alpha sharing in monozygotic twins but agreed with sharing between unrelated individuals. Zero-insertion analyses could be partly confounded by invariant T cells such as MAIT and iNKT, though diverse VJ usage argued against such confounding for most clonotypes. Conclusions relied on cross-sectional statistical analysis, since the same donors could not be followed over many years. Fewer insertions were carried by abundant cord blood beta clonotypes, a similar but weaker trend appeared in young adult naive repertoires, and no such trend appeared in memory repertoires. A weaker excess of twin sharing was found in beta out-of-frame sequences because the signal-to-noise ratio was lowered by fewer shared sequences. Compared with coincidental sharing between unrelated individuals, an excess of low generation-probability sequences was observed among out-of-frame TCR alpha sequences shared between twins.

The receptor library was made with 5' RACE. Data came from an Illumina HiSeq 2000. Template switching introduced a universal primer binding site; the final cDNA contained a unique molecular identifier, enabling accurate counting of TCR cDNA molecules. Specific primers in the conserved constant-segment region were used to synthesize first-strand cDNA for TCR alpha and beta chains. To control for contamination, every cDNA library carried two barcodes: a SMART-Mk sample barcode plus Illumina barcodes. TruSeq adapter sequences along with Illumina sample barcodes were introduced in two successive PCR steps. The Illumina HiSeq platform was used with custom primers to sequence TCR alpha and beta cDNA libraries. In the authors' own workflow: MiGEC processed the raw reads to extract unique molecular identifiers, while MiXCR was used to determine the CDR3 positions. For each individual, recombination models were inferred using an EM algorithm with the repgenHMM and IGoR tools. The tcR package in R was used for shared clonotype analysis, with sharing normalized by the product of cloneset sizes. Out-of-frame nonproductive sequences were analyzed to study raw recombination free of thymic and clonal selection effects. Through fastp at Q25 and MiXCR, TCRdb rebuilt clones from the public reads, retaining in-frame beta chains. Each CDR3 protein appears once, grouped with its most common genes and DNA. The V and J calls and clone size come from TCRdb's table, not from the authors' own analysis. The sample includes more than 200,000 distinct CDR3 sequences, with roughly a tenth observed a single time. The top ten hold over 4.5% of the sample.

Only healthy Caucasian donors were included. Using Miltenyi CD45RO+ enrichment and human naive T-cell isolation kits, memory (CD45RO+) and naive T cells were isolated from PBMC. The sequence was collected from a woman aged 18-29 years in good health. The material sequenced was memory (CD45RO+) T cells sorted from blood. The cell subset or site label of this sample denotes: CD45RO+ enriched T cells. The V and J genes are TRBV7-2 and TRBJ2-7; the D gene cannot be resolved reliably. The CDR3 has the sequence CASSLAHDGSEQYF. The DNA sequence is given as TGTGCCAGCAGCTTAGCGCATGACGGTTCGGAGCAGTACTTC.